The 32 T cell receptor beta chains given below trace back to one sample, sequenced in a study of cytomegalovirus exposure and HLA in healthy donors. The PCR ran on 60 Vbeta and 13 Jbeta primers. Profiling relied on immunoSEQ multiplex PCR, and the TCRdb table lists in-frame clones only, not all of them. In the table there are approximately 150,000 clones, around 75% of which are singletons. The sample consisted of PBMCs. These receptor sequences come from a woman in her thirties in good health and CMV-seronegative.

The V call is TRBV30, the J call TRBJ2-7, with 7 bases matching TRBD2. The CDR3 is 13 residues long. The germline V gene has CDR1 GTSNPN and CDR2 SVGIG (reference sequence). The junction had 7 bases not matched to a gene; V was cut back by 2 bases and J by 6 bases. In DNA, the CDR3 is TGTGCCTGGAGTTCCGGACTAGTTTTCGAGCAGTACTTC. Its protein product is CAWSSGLVFEQYF.

This clone has just one count. The chain uses TRBV11-2 and TRBJ2-7, with 12 bases lining up with TRBD2. Trimming removed 3 bases from V and 4 bases from J; junction bases left unmatched: 7. The CDR3 length is 16 residues. Germline V lookup: CDR1 SGHAT, CDR2 FQNNGV. CDR3 nucleotides: TGTGCCAGCAGCTTTACGCTAGCGGGAGGGCTATACGAGCAGTACTTC. Encoded protein: CASSFTLAGGLYEQYF.

This sequence joins TRBV2 and TRBJ2-1; 9 bases match TRBD1. The CDR3 totals 15 residues. CDR1 and CDR2 from the germline V gene are SNHLY and FYNNEI. V gave up 6 bases and J gave up 8 bases; unmatched junction bases: 11. The CDR3 spells CASRDTGGKLDEQFF. CDR3 DNA: TGTGCCAGCAGGGATACAGGGGGCAAATTGGATGAGCAGTTCTTC.

V is TRBV30 and J is TRBJ2-5; TRBD2 might be the D (6 bases). The CDR3 has 14 residues. Trimming removed 3 bases at V and 4 bases at J, with 15 bases between. Germline-derived CDR1 and CDR2 are GTSNPN and SVGIG (reference sequence). CDR3 amino acids: CAWSRGLGPETQYF. CDR3 sequence (DNA): TGTGCCTGGAGCCGGGGGTTAGGGCCAGAGACCCAGTACTTC.

The chain links TRBV4-3 to TRBJ2-7, with a possible D match to TRBD1 (5 bases). Germline loops: CDR1 LGHNA, CDR2 YSLEER. The CDR3 totals 15 residues. Trimming stripped 0 bases from V and 0 bases from J, with 9 bases between. CDR3 DNA sequence: TGCGCCAGCAGCCAAGATGACAGAGCCTCCTACGAGCAGTACTTC. Protein: CASSQDDRASYEQYF.

The chain carries TRBV21-1 and TRBJ2-7; TRBD2 was called by the table and not checked on the DNA. TRBV21-1 is annotated as a pseudogene. There are 14 residues in the CDR3. The CDR3 DNA follows: TGTGCCAGCAGCAAACTAGCGGGATCCTACGAGCAGTACTTC. As protein: CASSKLAGSYEQYF.

The gene calls are TRBV21-1 and TRBJ1-5; the table calls TRBD1, which could not be checked here. TRBV21-1 is described as a pseudogene. This CDR3 has 17 residues. For the CDR3, the DNA is TGTGCCAGCAGCACGCAGGTGGAGACAGCGAATTATCAGCCCCAGCATTTT. Translated: CASSTQVETANYQPQHF.

This clone occurred once. The chain has TRBV4-1 and TRBJ2-7, with TRBD2 matching 10 bases. V lost 4 bases, J lost 7 bases, and 19 bases stayed unmatched. Germline V gives CDR1 MGHRA, CDR2 YSYEKL. The CDR3 extends over 18 amino acids. This chain's CDR3 is CASSPPPGTSARTGEQYF. CDR3 DNA: TGCGCCAGCAGCCCCCCTCCCGGGACTAGCGCCCGTACGGGGGAGCAGTACTTC.

The genes are TRBV5-1 and TRBJ2-5; the match to TRBD2 covers 16 bases. The CDR3 extends over 17 amino acids. V trimming: 4 bases; J trimming: 4 bases; junction bases outside the gene matches: 7. Germline CDR1 is SGHRS and CDR2 is YFSETQ. CDR3 loop: CASSPGLAGGLAETQYF. The DNA for the CDR3 is TGCGCCAGCAGCCCGGGACTAGCGGGGGGGCTAGCAGAGACCCAGTACTTC.

This chain joins TRBV19 and TRBJ2-1, with D possibly being TRBD2 (6 bases). V shed 11 bases and J shed 10 bases, with 18 bases lying between them. The CDR3 covers 12 residues. CDR1 LNHDA and CDR2 SQIVND come from the germline V gene (reference sequence). This CDR3 reads CAEGGRGSEQFF. CDR3 bases: TGTGCCGAGGGAGGTAGGGGAAGCGAGCAGTTCTTC.

The chain links TRBV30 to TRBJ2-1; TRBD1 matches 8 bases. From germline, CDR1 is GTSNPN and CDR2 SVGIG (reference sequence). The V segment lost 0 bases and the J segment 5 bases; nucleotides outside the gene matches: 6. This CDR3 is built from 15 residues. The CDR3 nucleotides read TGTGCCTGGAGTGTCCTGGACAGGGTCAACAATGAGCAGTTCTTC. Translation: CAWSVLDRVNNEQFF.

The CDR3 sequence: CASSPTGTYPLNTEAFF. Written as DNA, the CDR3 is TGTGCCAGCAGCCCTACCGGGACATATCCCCTGAACACTGAAGCTTTCTTT. The V gene is TRBV7-3, the J gene TRBJ1-1; a possible D gene is TRBD1 (6 bases). V lost 5 bases and J lost 0, with 19 bases in between. The CDR3 consists of 17 residues. Germline V gene lookup returns CDR1 SGHTA and CDR2 FQGTGA.

The chain employs TRBV4-2 and TRBJ2-1; D is perhaps TRBD2 (5 bases). Germline CDR1 is LGHNA and CDR2 is YNFKEQ. The CDR3 totals 13 residues. V shed 0 bases and J shed 9 bases, with 9 bases lying between them. The CDR3 DNA sequence: TGTGCCAGCAGCCAAGATATTCGGGGTGAGCAGTTCTTC. This sequence encodes CASSQDIRGEQFF.

In this sample, this clone turned up a few times. The chain recombines TRBV23-1 with TRBJ2-7; 9 nucleotides agree with TRBD1. TRBV23-1 qualifies as an ORF whose function is uncertain. CDR3 length equals 18 residues. V lost 0 bases to trimming and J lost 0 bases; unmatched junction nucleotides: 9. CDR3 sequence (DNA): TGCGCCAGCAGTCAATCTGGGATCCCGGGACAGGGCTCCTACGAGCAGTACTTC. Protein sequence: CASSQSGIPGQGSYEQYF.

This clone was counted a few times. The gene calls are TRBV2 and TRBJ1-5, with 10 bases lining up with TRBD1. Germline trimming cut 5 bases from V and 7 bases from J; bases unmatched to any gene: 8. The CDR3 runs to 15 residues. The V gene's germline CDR1 is SNHLY and CDR2 FYNNEI. The CDR3 region is CASSPGTGEYQPQHF. The DNA for the CDR3 is TGTGCCAGCAGTCCCGGGACAGGGGAGTACCAGCCCCAGCATTTT.

V is TRBV30 and J is TRBJ2-7; TRBD2 matches 8 bases. Per germline, CDR1 GTSNPN and CDR2 SVGIG (reference sequence). J lost 5 bases, V lost 3 bases, and 12 bases had no gene match. The CDR3 is 15 amino acids. CDR3 protein: CAWSQGPGRADEQYF. CDR3 nucleotides: TGTGCCTGGAGCCAGGGGCCCGGGAGGGCCGACGAGCAGTACTTC.

The chain employs TRBV6-5 and TRBJ1-4; D may be TRBD1 (6 bases). This CDR3 comprises 15 residues. CDR1 MNHEY and CDR2 SVGAGI come from the germline V gene. Deletions cut 2 bases from V and 2 bases from J, with 9 bases between. CDR3 loop: CASSYAQGTNEKLFF. CDR3 nucleotide sequence: TGTGCCAGCAGTTACGCGCAGGGGACTAATGAAAAACTGTTTTTT.

This clone has only one observation. This chain joins TRBV11-3 and TRBJ2-1; perhaps TRBD2 as D (5 bases). The CDR3 consists of 13 residues. From germline, CDR1 is SGHNT and CDR2 YENEEA. Between the trimmed V and J ends, which lost 5 bases and 9 bases, there was a span of 14 bases. CDR3 protein: CASSPRPAGEQFF. The CDR3 region has the DNA TGTGCCAGCAGCCCCCGCCCTGCGGGTGAGCAGTTCTTC.

The rearrangement links TRBV4-1 to TRBJ1-5, with D possibly TRBD1 on 5 matching bases. The CDR3 extends over 17 amino acids. Trimming left V 1 base short and J 5 bases short, with 18 bases between. Germline-derived CDR1 and CDR2 are MGHRA and YSYEKL. The CDR3 spells CASSQGIRGGGHQPQHF. The CDR3 bases are TGCGCCAGCAGCCAAGGAATACGGGGGGGTGGCCATCAGCCCCAGCATTTT.

The chain links TRBV5-1 to TRBJ2-3, with TRBD2 matching 11 bases. The CDR3 sequence is 15 residues long. Germline CDR1 and CDR2: SGHRS and YFSETQ. V shed 5 bases and J 5 bases; nucleotides not matched to a gene: 7. The CDR3 is CASSLAGGRGDTQYF. For the CDR3, the DNA is TGCGCCAGCAGTTTAGCGGGGGGGCGGGGAGATACGCAGTATTTT.

There are a few counts of this clone. V usage is TRBV14 and J usage is TRBJ1-2; 10 bases align to TRBD1. The germline V gene has CDR1 SGHDN and CDR2 FVKESK. Trimming removed 2 bases from V and 8 bases from J; junction bases left unmatched: 8. CDR3 length equals 15 residues. The CDR3 bases are TGTGCCAGCAGCCAATCGACAGGGGGCGTGAGGGGCTACACCTTC. Protein sequence: CASSQSTGGVRGYTF.

The chain recombines TRBV29-1 with TRBJ2-5, with 9 bases lining up with TRBD1. V lost 6 bases, J lost 5 bases, and 10 bases stayed unmatched. The CDR3 sequence is 14 residues long. Germline lookup yields CDR1 SQVTM and CDR2 ANQGSEA. This CDR3 reads CSVQPGQGHETQYF. The CDR3 DNA reads TGCAGCGTCCAACCGGGACAGGGCCATGAGACCCAGTACTTC.

The chain uses TRBV28 and TRBJ2-2; 10 bases are a match to TRBD2. V lost 6 bases, J lost 0 bases, and 16 bases stayed unmatched. The length of the CDR3 is 20 residues. Germline loops: CDR1 MDHEN, CDR2 SYDVKM. The CDR3 sequence: CASSPVFQASGGTNTGELFF. In DNA form, the CDR3 reads TGTGCCAGCAGCCCCGTTTTCCAGGCTAGCGGGGGCACGAACACCGGGGAGCTGTTTTTT. The complete variable domain, with remaining parts taken from reference TRBV28 and TRBJ2-2, reads DVKVTQSSRYLVKRTGEKVFLECVQDMDHENMFWYRQDPGLGLRLIYFSYDVKMKEKGDIPEGYSVSREKKERFSLILESASTNQTSMYLCASSPVFQASGGTNTGELFFGEGSRLTVL.

This rearrangement joins TRBV7-2 to TRBJ1-2; 7 nucleotides agree with TRBD1. The CDR3 is 16 residues long. V gave up 1 base and J gave up 2 bases; unmatched junction bases: 7. Germline CDR1 is SGHTA and CDR2 is FQGNSA. The CDR3 bases are TGTGCCAGCAGCTTAGAGGAGGGGGCGCCCAACTATGGCTACACCTTC. Its translation: CASSLEEGAPNYGYTF. The full variable domain, rest sourced from reference TRBV7-2 and TRBJ1-2, is GAGVSQSPSNKVTEKGKDVELRCDPISGHTALYWYRQSLGQGLEFLIYFQGNSAPDKSGLPSDRFSAERTGGSVSTLTIQRTQQEDSAVYLCASSLEEGAPNYGYTFGSGTRLTVV.

CDR3 region: CASSLGEARVYEQYF. The CDR3 nucleotides read TGTGCCAGCAGCTTAGGGGAGGCCAGGGTCTACGAGCAGTACTTC. V usage is TRBV7-6 and J usage is TRBJ2-7; possible D gene TRBD2, 6 bases. V shed 1 base and J shed 3 bases, with 13 bases lying between them. This CDR3 is 15 amino acids long. Germline assignment: CDR1 SGHVS and CDR2 FNYEAQ.

As for this clone: The same CDR3 is also encoded by other DNA sequences in this sample. V gene TRBV5-1 combines with J gene TRBJ2-1; perhaps TRBD1 as D (6 bases). Trimming took 1 base from V and 6 from J, leaving 17 bases between them. The V gene's germline CDR1 is SGHRS and CDR2 YFSETQ. The CDR3 consists of 16 residues. The CDR3 spells CASSLTLNRVLNEQFF. Here the CDR3 DNA reads TGCGCCAGCAGCTTGACCCTGAACAGGGTCCTCAATGAGCAGTTCTTC.

A few counts support this clone. The V call is TRBV29-1, the J call TRBJ2-7; 12 bases match TRBD1. Germline V CDR1 and CDR2: SQVTM, ANQGSEA. The CDR3 totals 12 residues. V shed 6 bases and J 5 bases; nucleotides not matched to a gene: 2. CDR3 protein: CSVGTGGHEQYF. CDR3 bases: TGCAGCGTCGGGACAGGGGGCCACGAGCAGTACTTC.

The V gene is TRBV5-1, the J gene TRBJ2-3; possibly TRBD1 for D (6 bases). V dropped 4 bases and J dropped 0 bases, with 9 bases sitting between them. CDR3 size: 14 residues. The germline CDR1 and CDR2 sequences are SGHRS and YFSETQ. The DNA of the CDR3 is TGCGCCAGCAGCGAGGGGGAGAGCACAGATACGCAGTATTTT. Its translation is CASSEGESTDTQYF.

This sequence joins TRBV19 and TRBJ1-2, with D uncertain. The CDR3 loop spans 15 amino acids. V shed 3 bases and J shed 4 bases, with 15 bases lying between them. Germline lookup yields CDR1 LNHDA and CDR2 SQIVND (reference sequence). CDR3 in amino acids: CASSMEQNPIYGYTF. The CDR3 coding sequence is TGTGCCAGTAGTATGGAACAGAATCCTATCTATGGCTACACCTTC.

This clone was counted only a few times. The rearrangement joins TRBV6-1 to TRBJ2-7, with 9 nucleotides matching TRBD1. The germline gives CDR1 MNHNS, CDR2 SASEGT. The CDR3 is made up of 16 amino acids. V lost 4 bases to trimming and J lost 9 bases; unmatched junction nucleotides: 16. Here the CDR3 DNA reads TGTGCCAGCAGTGGATACCGCGGGACAGGGTTGGTCTGGCAGTACTTC. Amino acid sequence: CASSGYRGTGLVWQYF.

The genes are TRBV2 and TRBJ2-5, with 10 bases matching TRBD1. From germline, CDR1 is SNHLY and CDR2 FYNNEI. Trimming at V came to 4 bases and at J to 4 bases, leaving 9 bases not matched to a gene. The CDR3 extends over 16 amino acids. The CDR3 DNA follows: TGTGCCAGCAGTGCTTGGGGGACAGGGGTACCAGAGACCCAGTACTTC. Translation: CASSAWGTGVPETQYF. Variable domain in full (rest from reference TRBV2 and TRBJ2-5): EPEVTQTPSHQVTQMGQEVILRCVPISNHLYFYWYRQILGQKVEFLVSFYNNEISEKSEIFDDQFSVERPDGSNFTLKIRSTKLEDSAMYFCASSAWGTGVPETQYFGPGTRLLVL.

Of note for this clone: A read error may produce the germline difference seen at one junction end. The chain links TRBV11-2 to TRBJ1-1; tentatively, D is TRBD1 (6 bases). Germline CDR1 and CDR2: SGHAT and FQNNGV. This CDR3 spans 18 amino acids. The CDR3 is CASSLEVGGARPNTEAFF. CDR3 bases: TGTGCCAGTAGCTTAGAGGTGGGGGGGGCGCGTCCCAACACTGAAGCTTTCTTT.